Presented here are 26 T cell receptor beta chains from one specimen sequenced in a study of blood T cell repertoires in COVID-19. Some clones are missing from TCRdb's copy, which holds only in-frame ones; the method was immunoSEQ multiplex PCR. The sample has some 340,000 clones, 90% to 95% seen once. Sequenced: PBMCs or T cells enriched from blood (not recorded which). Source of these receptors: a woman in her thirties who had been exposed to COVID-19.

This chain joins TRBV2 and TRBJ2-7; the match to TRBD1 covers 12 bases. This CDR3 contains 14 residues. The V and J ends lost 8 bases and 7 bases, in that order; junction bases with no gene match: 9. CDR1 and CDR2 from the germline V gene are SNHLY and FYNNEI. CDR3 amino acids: CASGGDRGLREQYF. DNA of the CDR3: TGTGCCAGCGGGGGGGACAGGGGGCTTAGGGAGCAGTACTTC. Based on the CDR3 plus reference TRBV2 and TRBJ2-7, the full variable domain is EPEVTQTPSHQVTQMGQEVILRCVPISNHLYFYWYRQILGQKVEFLVSFYNNEISEKSEIFDDQFSVERPDGSNFTLKIRSTKLEDSAMYFCASGGDRGLREQYFGPGTRLTVT.

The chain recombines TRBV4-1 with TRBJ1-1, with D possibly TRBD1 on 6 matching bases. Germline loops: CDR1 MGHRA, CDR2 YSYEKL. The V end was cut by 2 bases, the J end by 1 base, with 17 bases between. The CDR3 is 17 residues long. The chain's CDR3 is CASSQPVRGARNTEAFF. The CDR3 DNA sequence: TGCGCCAGCAGCCAACCGGTACGGGGGGCGAGGAACACTGAAGCTTTCTTT.

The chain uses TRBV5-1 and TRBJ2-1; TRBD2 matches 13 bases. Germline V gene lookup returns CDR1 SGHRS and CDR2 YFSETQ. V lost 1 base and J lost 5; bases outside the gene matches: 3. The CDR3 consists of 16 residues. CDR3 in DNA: TGCGCCAGCAGCTTGCTTGGACTAGCGGGGGACAATGAGCAGTTCTTC. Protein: CASSLLGLAGDNEQFF.

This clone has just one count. DNA for the CDR3: TGTGCCAGCAGTTTCCGTCTGGGACAGGATAATTCACCCCTCCACTTT. This gives the protein CASSFRLGQDNSPLHF. The genes are TRBV6-5 and TRBJ1-6; 8 nucleotides line up with TRBD1. This CDR3 region has 16 residues. Germline V lookup: CDR1 MNHEY, CDR2 SVGAGI. The V gene end was trimmed by 4 bases and the J gene end by 5 bases; junction bases not matched to a gene: 7.

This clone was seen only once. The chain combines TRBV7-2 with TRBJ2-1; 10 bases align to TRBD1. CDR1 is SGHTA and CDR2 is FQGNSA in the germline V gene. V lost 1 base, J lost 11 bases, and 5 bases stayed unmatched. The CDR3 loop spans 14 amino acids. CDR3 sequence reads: CASSLVGTGAKQFF. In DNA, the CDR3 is TGTGCCAGCAGCTTAGTAGGGACAGGGGCCAAGCAGTTCTTC.

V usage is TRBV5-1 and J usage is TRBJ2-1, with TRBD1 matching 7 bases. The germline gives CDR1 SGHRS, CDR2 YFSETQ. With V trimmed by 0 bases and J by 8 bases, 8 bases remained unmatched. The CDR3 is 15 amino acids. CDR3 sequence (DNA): TGCGCCAGCAGCTTGGGAGGGGGCGCATACGATGAGCAGTTCTTC. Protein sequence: CASSLGGGAYDEQFF.

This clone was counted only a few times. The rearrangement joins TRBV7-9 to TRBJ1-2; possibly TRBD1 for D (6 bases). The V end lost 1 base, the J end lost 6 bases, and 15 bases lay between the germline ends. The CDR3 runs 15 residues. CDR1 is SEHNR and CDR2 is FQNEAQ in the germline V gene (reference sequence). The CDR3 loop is CASSLERGAKDGYTF. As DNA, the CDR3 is TGTGCCAGCAGCTTAGAGCGGGGGGCCAAGGATGGCTACACCTTC. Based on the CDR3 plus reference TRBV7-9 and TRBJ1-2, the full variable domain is DTGVSQNPRHKITKRGQNVTFRCDPISEHNRLYWYRQTLGQGPEFLTYFQNEAQLEKSRLLSDRFSAERPKGSFSTLEIQRTEQGDSAMYLCASSLERGAKDGYTFGSGTRLTVV.

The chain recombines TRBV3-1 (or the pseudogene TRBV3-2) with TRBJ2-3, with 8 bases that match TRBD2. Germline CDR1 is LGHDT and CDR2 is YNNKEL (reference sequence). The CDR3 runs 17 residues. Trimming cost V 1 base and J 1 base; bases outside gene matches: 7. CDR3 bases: TGTGCCAGCAGCCAAGGAGCGTCGGGACTAGGCACAGATACGCAGTATTTT. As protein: CASSQGASGLGTDTQYF.

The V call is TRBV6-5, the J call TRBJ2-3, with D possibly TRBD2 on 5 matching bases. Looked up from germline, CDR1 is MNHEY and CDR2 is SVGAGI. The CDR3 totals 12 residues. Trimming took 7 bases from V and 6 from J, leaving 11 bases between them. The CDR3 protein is CASNEGYDTQYF. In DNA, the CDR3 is TGTGCCAGCAACGAGGGCTATGATACGCAGTATTTT.

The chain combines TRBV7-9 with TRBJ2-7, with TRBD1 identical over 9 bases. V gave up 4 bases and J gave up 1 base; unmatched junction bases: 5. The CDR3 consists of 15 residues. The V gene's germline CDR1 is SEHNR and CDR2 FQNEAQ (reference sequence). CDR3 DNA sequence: TGTGCCAGCAGCTACTCCGGGACAGGGTCCTACGAGCAGTACTTC. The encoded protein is CASSYSGTGSYEQYF.

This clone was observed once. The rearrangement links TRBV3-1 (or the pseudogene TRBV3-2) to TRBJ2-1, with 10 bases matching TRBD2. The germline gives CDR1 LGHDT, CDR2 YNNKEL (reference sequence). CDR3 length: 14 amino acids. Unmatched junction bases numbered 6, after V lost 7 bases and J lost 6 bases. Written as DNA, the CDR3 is TGTGCCAGCATAGCTAGCGGGGGACCCAATGAGCAGTTCTTC. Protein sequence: CASIASGGPNEQFF.

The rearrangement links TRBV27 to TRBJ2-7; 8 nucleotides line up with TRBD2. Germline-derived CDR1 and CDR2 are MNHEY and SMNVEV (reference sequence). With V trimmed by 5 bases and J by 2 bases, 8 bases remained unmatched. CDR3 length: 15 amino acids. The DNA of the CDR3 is TGTGCCAGCAGTCCGAAGGGACTAGGCACCTACGAGCAGTACTTC. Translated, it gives CASSPKGLGTYEQYF.

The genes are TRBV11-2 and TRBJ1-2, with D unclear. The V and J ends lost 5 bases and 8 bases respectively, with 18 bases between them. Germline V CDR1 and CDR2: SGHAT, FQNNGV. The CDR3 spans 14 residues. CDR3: CASSPHGRSNGYTF. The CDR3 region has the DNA TGTGCCAGCAGCCCACATGGTCGATCCAACGGCTACACCTTC.

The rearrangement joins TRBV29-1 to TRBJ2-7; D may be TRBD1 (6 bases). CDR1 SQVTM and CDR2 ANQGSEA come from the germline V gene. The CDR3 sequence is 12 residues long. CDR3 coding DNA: TGCGCAGGACAGAGCCCTTCCTACGAGCAGTACTTC. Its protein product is CAGQSPSYEQYF.

The CDR3 DNA sequence: TGTGCCAGCTCACCACCGTCGACAGGGTATTACTATGGCTACACCTTC. Residues: CASSPPSTGYYYGYTF. The chain uses TRBV18 and TRBJ1-2; TRBD1 matches at 7 bases. Per germline, CDR1 KGHSH and CDR2 LQKENI. J gave up 3 bases and V 0 bases, and 7 bases lay outside the gene matches. The CDR3 has 16 amino acids.

This chain's CDR3 is CASSQTASSYNEQFF. CDR3 DNA sequence: TGTGCCAGCAGCCAGACAGCGAGCTCCTACAATGAGCAGTTCTTC. The chain links TRBV6-4 to TRBJ2-1; D perhaps matches TRBD1 (5 bases). The V gene's germline CDR1 is MRHNA and CDR2 SNTAGT. The germline V and J ends were trimmed by 6 bases and 0 bases, with 12 bases remaining between them. CDR3 length: 15 residues.

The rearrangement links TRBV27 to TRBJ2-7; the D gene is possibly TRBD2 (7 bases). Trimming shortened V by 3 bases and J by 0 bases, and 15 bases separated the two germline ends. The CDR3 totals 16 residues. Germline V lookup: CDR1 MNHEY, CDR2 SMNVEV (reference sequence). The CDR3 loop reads CASSFYTGTISYEQYF. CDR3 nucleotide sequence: TGTGCCAGCAGTTTCTACACAGGGACTATCTCCTACGAGCAGTACTTC.

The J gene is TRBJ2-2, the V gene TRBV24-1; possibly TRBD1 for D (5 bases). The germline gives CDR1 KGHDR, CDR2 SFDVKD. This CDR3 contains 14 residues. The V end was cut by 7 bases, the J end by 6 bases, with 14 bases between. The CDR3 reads CATSAGHRSGELFF. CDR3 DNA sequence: TGTGCCACCAGCGCCGGACACAGGTCCGGGGAGCTGTTTTTT.

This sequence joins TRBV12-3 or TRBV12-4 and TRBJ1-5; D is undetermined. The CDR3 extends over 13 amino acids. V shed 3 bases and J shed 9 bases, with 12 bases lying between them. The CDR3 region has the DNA TGTGCCAGCAGTTTGGAGGGCGGAGGGCCCCAGCATTTT. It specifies CASSLEGGGPQHF.

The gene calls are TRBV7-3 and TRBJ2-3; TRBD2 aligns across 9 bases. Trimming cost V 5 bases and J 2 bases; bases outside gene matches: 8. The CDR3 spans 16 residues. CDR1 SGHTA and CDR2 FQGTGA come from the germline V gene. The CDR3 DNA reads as TGTGCCAGCAGCCCCGGGGCTAGCGGGGCCACAGATACGCAGTATTTT. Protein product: CASSPGASGATDTQYF.

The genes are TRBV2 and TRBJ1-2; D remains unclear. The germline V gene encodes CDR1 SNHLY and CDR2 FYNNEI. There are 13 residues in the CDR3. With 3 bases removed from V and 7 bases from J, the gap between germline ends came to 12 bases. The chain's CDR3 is CASSENQYGGYTF. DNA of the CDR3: TGTGCCAGCAGTGAGAACCAGTATGGTGGCTACACCTTC.

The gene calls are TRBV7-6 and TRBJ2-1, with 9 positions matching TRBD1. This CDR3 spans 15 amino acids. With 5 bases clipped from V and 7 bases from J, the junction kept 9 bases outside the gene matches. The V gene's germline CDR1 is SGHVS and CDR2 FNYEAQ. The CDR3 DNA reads TGTGCCAGCAGCCCATCGGGACAGGGTGTTAATGAGCAGTTCTTC. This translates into CASSPSGQGVNEQFF.

The CDR3 sequence is CASSQEPGTGHSPLHF. The CDR3 DNA is TGCGCCAGCAGCCAAGAACCCGGGACAGGGCACTCACCCCTCCACTTT. The V and J genes are TRBV4-3 and TRBJ1-6; 9 bases fit TRBD1. The ends lost 0 bases at V and 10 bases at J; junction bases unmatched: 7. Germline assignment: CDR1 LGHNA and CDR2 YSLEER. This CDR3 spans 16 amino acids.

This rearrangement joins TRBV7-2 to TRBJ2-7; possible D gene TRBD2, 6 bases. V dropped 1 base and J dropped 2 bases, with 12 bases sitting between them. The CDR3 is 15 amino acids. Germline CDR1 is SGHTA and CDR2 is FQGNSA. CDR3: CASSLVGGLTYEQYF. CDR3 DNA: TGTGCCAGCAGCTTAGTGGGGGGACTTACCTACGAGCAGTACTTC.

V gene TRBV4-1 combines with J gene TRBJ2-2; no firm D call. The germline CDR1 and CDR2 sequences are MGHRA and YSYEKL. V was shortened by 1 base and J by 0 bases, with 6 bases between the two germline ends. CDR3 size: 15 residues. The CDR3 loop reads CASSQAYPNTGELFF. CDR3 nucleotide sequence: TGCGCCAGCAGCCAAGCCTATCCGAACACCGGGGAGCTGTTTTTT.

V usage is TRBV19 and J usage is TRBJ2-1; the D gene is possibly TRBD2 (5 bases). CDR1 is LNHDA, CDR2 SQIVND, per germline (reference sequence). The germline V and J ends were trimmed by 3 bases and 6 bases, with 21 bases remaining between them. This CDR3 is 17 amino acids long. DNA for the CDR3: TGTGCCAGTAGTATGATAAAGGGTCAGAGGAGGATCAATGAGCAGTTCTTC. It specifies CASSMIKGQRRINEQFF.